This is a list of T cell receptor beta chains from one sample in a study of blood T cells in healthy people across ages. Each CDR3 protein gets one entry after TCRdb re-called the 5' RACE reads with MiXCR. The sample includes 550,000 to 600,000 distinct CDR3 sequences, 27% of them seen just once. The sequencing input was blood. The receptors originated from a woman aged 65 to 85 in good health. CDR3s include the opening cysteine and the closing phenylalanine or tryptophan. A D gene is named only where the DNA matches it firmly. Expanded clones are given a class, and other clones once, few, many or no size at all.

>.|TRBV7-2|TRBJ2-5|few
CASSLAGSFETQYF
TGTGCCAGCAGCTTAGCCGGGAGTTTTGAGACCCAGTACTTC
>.|TRBV4-3|TRBJ2-2|.
CASSQDHQGRELFF
TGCGCCAGCAGCCAAGATCACCAGGGCCGGGAGCTGTTTTTT
>.|TRBV20-1|TRBJ1-1|once
CSAPGDQKAFF
TGCAGTGCTCCGGGAGACCAAAAAGCTTTCTTT
>TRBD2|TRBV13|TRBJ2-4|.
CASSLNLRWGSSGTSGGAKNIQYF
TGTGCCAGCAGCTTAAATTTAAGGTGGGGGTCCTCCGGCACTAGCGGGGGGGCGAAGAACATTCAGTACTTC
>.|TRBV21-1|TRBJ2-7|few
CASSTGRNPSYEQYF
TGTGCCAGCAGCACTGGTCGAAACCCCTCCTACGAGCAGTACTTC
>.|TRBV20-1|TRBJ1-2|few
CSARDLVLSYGYTF
TGCAGTGCTAGAGATCTGGTACTCAGCTATGGCTACACCTTC
>TRBD1|TRBV7-3|TRBJ1-6|many
CASSARQGSGPLHF
TGTGCCAGCAGCGCGCGACAGGGAAGTGGGCCCCTCCACTTT
>.|TRBV20-1|TRBJ1-4|many
CSARRSNEKLFF
TGCAGTGCTAGAAGGAGTAATGAAAAACTGTTTTTT
>.|TRBV15|TRBJ2-5|few
CATSRGTQETQYF
TGTGCCACGTCCCGCGGGACCCAAGAGACCCAGTACTTC
>.|TRBV29-1|TRBJ2-5|.
CSVAVRGLETQYF
TGCAGCGTTGCTGTCAGGGGATTAGAGACCCAGTACTTC
>.|TRBV6-6|TRBJ1-4|many
CASSYSGEKLFF
TGTGCCAGCAGTTACTCGGGTGAAAAACTGTTTTTT
>TRBD2|TRBV20-1|TRBJ2-7|.
CSARGLAGDSEQYF
TGCAGTGCAAGGGGACTAGCGGGGGACAGCGAGCAGTACTTC
>.|TRBV4-3|TRBJ2-6|.
CASSQDPTQTSGANVLTF
TGCGCCAGCAGCCAAGATCCCACGCAAACCTCTGGGGCCAACGTCCTGACTTTC
>.|TRBV20-1|TRBJ2-7|.
CSAMTDSYEQYF
TGCAGTGCTATGACGGACTCCTACGAGCAGTACTTC
>.|TRBV4-3|TRBJ2-2|.
CASSQSPDTGELFF
TGCGCCAGCAGCCAATCCCCGGACACCGGGGAGCTGTTTTTT
>.|TRBV24-1|TRBJ1-5|few
CATSDSTDQPQHF
TGTGCCACCAGTGATTCTACAGATCAGCCCCAGCATTTT
>.|TRBV2|TRBJ2-3|few
CATTMVRGTTDTQYF
TGCGCCACAACGATGGTCCGGGGGACTACAGATACGCAGTATTTT
>.|TRBV2|TRBJ2-7|.
CASSGAYPGRPYEQYF
TGTGCCAGCAGTGGAGCGTACCCCGGAAGACCCTACGAGCAGTACTTC
>.|TRBV7-3|TRBJ1-1|.
CASSLGWADSNTEAFF
TGTGCCAGCAGCTTAGGTTGGGCAGATTCGAACACTGAAGCTTTCTTT
>TRBD2|TRBV7-8|TRBJ2-5|few
CASLGRTRETQYF
TGTGCCAGCCTCGGGAGGACCAGAGAGACCCAGTACTTC
>.|TRBV12-3/TRBV12-4|TRBJ2-3|.
CASSHGLLSTDTQYF
TGTGCCAGCAGCCATGGACTATTATCTACAGATACGCAGTATTTT
>TRBD1|TRBV4-3|TRBJ1-6|.
CASSQDSGQGVSNSLLHF
TGCGCCAGCAGCCAAGATAGCGGACAGGGGGTTTCGAATTCACTCCTCCACTTT
>.|TRBV27|TRBJ2-5|.
CASSWGRRETQYF
TGTGCCAGCAGTTGGGGCCGTCGGGAGACCCAGTACTTC
>.|TRBV25-1|TRBJ2-3|.
CASSGLQPLTDTQYF
TGTGCCAGCAGTGGGCTCCAGCCTCTCACAGATACGCAGTATTTT
>.|TRBV2|TRBJ2-4|.
CASRDRALENIQYF
TGTGCCAGCAGGGACCGGGCACTTGAAAACATTCAGTACTTC
>.|TRBV11-2|TRBJ2-1|many
CASSFSTEQFF
TGTGCCAGCAGCTTCTCTACGGAGCAGTTCTTC
>.|TRBV20-1|TRBJ2-2|.
CSARAGDSGELFF
TGCAGTGCTAGAGCGGGGGATAGCGGGGAGCTGTTTTTT
>TRBD1|TRBV10-3|TRBJ1-4|few
CAISEAASGGFEKLFF
TGTGCCATCAGTGAGGCCGCGTCAGGGGGTTTTGAAAAACTGTTTTTT
>TRBD2|TRBV20-1|TRBJ2-1|once
CSAMVVAGYNEQFF
TGCAGTGCTATGGTCGTAGCGGGGTACAATGAGCAGTTCTTC
>.|TRBV29-1|TRBJ1-1|.
CSVDSEGPEAFF
TGCAGCGTTGACTCGGAGGGGCCTGAAGCTTTCTTT
>TRBD2|TRBV7-2|TRBJ2-5|once
CASSPYGTSGGIGETQYF
TGTGCCAGCAGCCCGTACGGGACTAGCGGGGGGATCGGAGAGACCCAGTACTTC
>TRBD1|TRBV4-3|TRBJ2-7|.
CASSQHRTGHYEQYF
TGCGCCAGCAGCCAACACCGGACAGGTCACTACGAGCAGTACTTC
>TRBD1|TRBV29-1|TRBJ2-5|.
CSTRQGRETQYF
TGCAGCACACGACAGGGTCGGGAGACCCAGTACTTC
>.|TRBV7-2|TRBJ2-3|few
CASSQSTPGLQLSSTDTQYF
TGTGCCAGCAGCCAATCCACGCCGGGACTCCAACTATCTAGCACAGATACGCAGTATTTT
>TRBD1|TRBV6-1|TRBJ2-5|.
CASSEALGQGKETQYF
TGTGCCAGCAGTGAAGCGCTAGGACAGGGGAAAGAGACCCAGTACTTC
>.|TRBV24-1|TRBJ2-1|.
CATSDLRRVLFF
TGTGCCACCAGTGATTTGCGAAGGGTACTGTTCTTC
>TRBD1|TRBV12-5|TRBJ2-3|few
CASGSTGRTQYF
TGTGCTAGTGGTTCGACAGGGAGAACGCAGTATTTT
>.|TRBV9|TRBJ2-1|.
CASSGGQSSYNEQFF
TGTGCCAGCAGCGGGGGACAAAGCTCCTACAATGAGCAGTTCTTC
>TRBD2|TRBV20-1|TRBJ2-5|.
CSASWASGGETQYF
TGCAGTGCTAGTTGGGCCAGCGGGGGAGAGACCCAGTACTTC
>TRBD2|TRBV7-8|TRBJ2-7|.
CASSMTSGGPAYEQYF
TGTGCCAGCAGCATGACTAGCGGGGGGCCCGCCTACGAGCAGTACTTC
>.|TRBV7-2|TRBJ2-1|few
CASSLQLPNEQFF
TGTGCCAGCAGCTTACAACTTCCCAATGAGCAGTTCTTC
>.|TRBV29-1|TRBJ1-2|few
CSVEGWGEGYTF
TGCAGCGTTGAGGGTTGGGGCGAGGGCTACACCTTC
>.|TRBV4-3|TRBJ2-3|.
CASSQDGSREDTQYF
TGCGCCAGCAGCCAAGACGGATCCAGGGAAGATACGCAGTATTTT
>.|TRBV9|TRBJ1-4|few
CASSPRAGTANEKLFF
TGTGCCAGCAGCCCACGGGCGGGGACGGCTAATGAAAAACTGTTTTTT
>.|TRBV20-1|TRBJ2-7|.
CSATQGVSYEQYF
TGCAGTGCTACACAGGGAGTTTCCTACGAGCAGTACTTC
>TRBD1|TRBV3-1|TRBJ2-1|few
CASKGANEQFF
TGTGCCAGTAAGGGGGCGAATGAGCAGTTCTTC
>.|TRBV2|TRBJ2-7|.
CASSPRAIASEQYF
TGTGCCAGCAGTCCCCGAGCAATTGCCTCCGAGCAGTACTTC
>.|TRBV12-5|TRBJ2-1|.
CASGPGHSYNEQFF
TGTGCTAGTGGTCCTGGACATTCCTACAATGAGCAGTTCTTC
>TRBD2|TRBV20-1|TRBJ2-5|few
CSARPTSGDQETQYF
TGCAGTGCTAGACCGACTAGCGGAGACCAAGAGACCCAGTACTTC
>.|TRBV11-3|TRBJ2-1|few
CASSPLAGIDYNEQFF
TGTGCCAGCAGCCCCCTCGCGGGGATTGACTACAATGAGCAGTTCTTC
>.|TRBV7-2|TRBJ2-1|few
CASSLNGFPYTEQFF
TGTGCCAGCAGCTTAAACGGGTTCCCCTACACTGAGCAGTTCTTC
>.|TRBV6-6|TRBJ1-5|.
CASNRESSNQPQHF
TGTGCCAGCAACCGGGAGAGCAGCAATCAGCCCCAGCATTTT
>.|TRBV18|TRBJ1-1|few
CASSQGLVANTEAFF
TGTGCCAGCTCACAAGGGCTTGTGGCGAACACTGAAGCTTTCTTT
>TRBD2|TRBV5-1|TRBJ2-1|.
CASSLAGTSGGPSSYNEQFF
TGCGCCAGCAGCCTAGCCGGGACTAGCGGGGGGCCTAGCTCCTACAATGAGCAGTTCTTC
>.|TRBV5-1|TRBJ2-7|.
CASSLEGVPYF
TGCGCCAGCAGCTTGGAGGGGGTGCCGTACTTC